These T cell receptor beta chains were read from a single sample in a study of cytomegalovirus exposure and HLA in healthy donors. Libraries were prepared by immunoSEQ multiplex PCR; TCRdb keeps only in-frame clonotypes and omits some of them. The top ten hold roughly 16% of the sample, which has 210,000 or so clones, around 80% seen once. Specimen: PBMCs. The receptors come from a man between 40 and 49 years old in good health and CMV-seronegative. CDR3s include the opening cysteine and the closing phenylalanine or tryptophan. D genes are given only for firm matches. Clone size, where shown, is once, few, many, or a class for clones that have expanded.

D gene,J gene,V gene,clone size,CDR3 protein,CDR3 DNA
-,TRBJ1-3,TRBV14,few,CASSLPGRGFSGNTIYF,TGTGCCAGCAGCCTCCCTGGCCGGGGGTTCTCTGGAAACACCATATATTTT
-,TRBJ2-7,TRBV7-3,-,CASSLTGSGEQYF,TGTGCCAGCAGCTTAACTGGGTCGGGCGAGCAGTACTTC
-,TRBJ1-5,TRBV27,-,CASSLEPSNQPQHF,TGTGCCAGCAGCCTAGAACCTAGCAATCAGCCCCAGCATTTT
TRBD2,TRBJ2-2,TRBV19,-,CASTLSSGGFALTGELFF,TGTGCCAGTACCTTATCTAGCGGGGGGTTCGCACTCACCGGGGAGCTGTTTTTT
-,TRBJ1-2,TRBV15,few,CATSNSGHRMGNYGYTF,TGTGCCACCAGCAACAGTGGACACAGGATGGGCAACTATGGCTACACCTTC
-,TRBJ2-1,TRBV7-6,-,CASSLEGREAVYNEQFF,TGTGCCAGCAGCTTAGAAGGGCGGGAAGCAGTTTACAATGAGCAGTTCTTC
TRBD1,TRBJ1-4,TRBV15,once,CATSTRGIQGDEKLFF,TGTGCCACCAGCACGAGGGGAATACAGGGGGATGAAAAACTGTTTTTT
TRBD1,TRBJ2-1,TRBV27,-,CASSQQPGGEINEQFF,TGTGCCAGCAGTCAACAACCAGGGGGCGAAATCAATGAGCAGTTCTTC
TRBD1,TRBJ2-7,TRBV29-1,-,CSVEHPGQLHEQYF,TGCAGCGTTGAACACCCGGGACAGCTCCACGAGCAGTACTTC
-,TRBJ2-3,TRBV11-2,-,CASSSRLGTDTQYF,TGTGCCAGCAGCTCTCGGTTGGGCACAGATACGCAGTATTTT
-,TRBJ1-5,TRBV6-6,-,CASRDGGPSNQPQHF,TGTGCCAGCAGGGATGGGGGCCCTAGCAATCAGCCCCAGCATTTT
-,TRBJ2-7,TRBV10-3,-,CAISAGQYEQYF,TGTGCCATCAGTGCCGGACAGTACGAGCAGTACTTC
-,TRBJ2-1,TRBV7-3,-,CASSLNGGFYNEQFF,TGTGCCAGCAGCTTAAACGGGGGTTTTTACAATGAGCAGTTCTTC
TRBD1,TRBJ1-1,TRBV5-1,-,CASSPGGGDLNTEAFF,TGCGCCAGCAGCCCAGGGGGCGGGGACTTGAACACTGAAGCTTTCTTT
-,TRBJ2-5,TRBV1,-,CTSSQDRGTSGRPWGETQYF,TGCACCAGCAGCCAAGATCGGGGGACTAGCGGGAGGCCCTGGGGAGAGACCCAGTACTTC
-,TRBJ1-6,TRBV9,few,CASSVDGRLNSPLHF,TGTGCCAGCAGCGTAGACGGCAGACTCAATTCACCCCTCCACTTT
-,TRBJ2-2,TRBV30,-,CAWSLTNTGELFF,TGTGCCTGGAGCCTTACGAACACCGGGGAGCTGTTTTTT
TRBD1,TRBJ2-1,TRBV19,-,CASSVSRDREYNEQFF,TGTGCCAGTAGTGTAAGCCGGGACAGGGAATACAATGAGCAGTTCTTC
-,TRBJ1-5,TRBV10-3,-,CASSQTQGGQPQHF,TGTGCCTCTTCCCAGACCCAGGGTGGTCAGCCCCAGCATTTT
TRBD2,TRBJ2-1,TRBV13,-,CASSLPTTSGEDNEQFF,TGTGCCAGCAGCTTACCCACGACTAGCGGAGAAGACAATGAGCAGTTCTTC
-,TRBJ2-1,TRBV4-1,-,CASSQVTRAQGGQFF,TGCGCCAGCAGCCAAGTCACCCGCGCGCAGGGCGGGCAGTTCTTC
TRBD1,TRBJ2-3,TRBV19,-,CASRDPWGQGEDTQYF,TGTGCCAGTAGAGACCCTTGGGGACAGGGTGAGGATACGCAGTATTTT
-,TRBJ2-7,TRBV18,-,CASSPGGASYEQYF,TGTGCCAGCTCACCGGGGGGGGCATCCTACGAGCAGTACTTC
TRBD1,TRBJ2-7,TRBV19,-,CASSPRTGYSYEQYF,TGTGCCAGTAGTCCAAGGACAGGCTACTCCTACGAGCAGTACTTC
-,TRBJ1-4,TRBV7-8,few,CASSFGGTNEKLFF,TGTGCCAGCAGCTTCGGGGGGACTAATGAAAAACTGTTTTTT
TRBD2,TRBJ2-1,TRBV7-8,-,CASSRQHRTSGPYNEQFF,TGTGCCAGCAGCCGACAGCACCGGACTAGCGGCCCCTACAATGAGCAGTTCTTC